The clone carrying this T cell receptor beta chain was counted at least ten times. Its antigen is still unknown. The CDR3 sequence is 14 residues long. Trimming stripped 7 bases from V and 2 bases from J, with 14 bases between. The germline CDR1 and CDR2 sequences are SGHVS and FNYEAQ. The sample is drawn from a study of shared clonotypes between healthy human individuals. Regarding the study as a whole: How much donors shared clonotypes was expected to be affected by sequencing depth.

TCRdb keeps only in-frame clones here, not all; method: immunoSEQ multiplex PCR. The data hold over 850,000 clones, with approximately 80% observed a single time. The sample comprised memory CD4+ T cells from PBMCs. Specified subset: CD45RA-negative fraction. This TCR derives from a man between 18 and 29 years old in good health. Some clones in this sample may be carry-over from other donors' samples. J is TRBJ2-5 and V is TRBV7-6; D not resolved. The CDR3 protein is CASTSSQTQETQYF. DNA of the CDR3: TGTGCCAGCACCTCCAGCCAGACGCAAGAGACCCAGTACTTC.